This TCR beta chain was profiled in a study of shared clonotypes between healthy human individuals. In the study overall: A couple of women and a few men aged 18 to 49 served as donors.

TCRdb's table, derived via immunoSEQ multiplex PCR, lists solely in-frame clones and lacks some. The sample has approximately 640,000 clones; 72% are singletons. V gave up 4 bases and J gave up 3 bases; unmatched junction bases: 4. Germline assignment: CDR1 SGDLS and CDR2 YYNGEE. The CDR3 length is 14 residues. The TCR was taken from a woman aged 25 to 39 in good health. The J gene is TRBJ2-7, the V gene TRBV9; 10 bases line up with TRBD2. The sequenced sample consisted of memory CD4+ T cells sorted from blood. The subset was: CD45RA-negative fraction. Written as DNA, the CDR3 is TGTGCCAGCAGCAAACGGACTAGCGGCTACGAGCAGTACTTC. This sequence encodes CASSKRTSGYEQYF. Based on the CDR3 plus reference TRBV9 and TRBJ2-7, the full variable domain is DSGVTQTPKHLITATGQRVTLRCSPRSGDLSVYWYQQSLDQGLQFLIQYYNGEERAKGNILERFSAQQFPDLHSELNLSSLELGDSALYFCASSKRTSGYEQYFGPGTRLTVT.